Listed here is a single T cell receptor (beta chain). This specimen belongs to a study of blood T cell repertoires in COVID-19. Across the study: The study drew acute and convalescent COVID-19 samples from the United States, Italy and Spain. PBMCs, B-cell-depleted T cells, or T cells were the source of the cDNA or gDNA that made up the material.

Per the original data handling: Scientists estimated how many nucleated cells there were by amplifying reference gene primers. Clones were read by immunoSEQ multiplex PCR, and TCRdb kept only the in-frame ones, dropping some. V, J and clone size are taken as reported in that table, and D and trimming were inferred from the DNA itself. The table shows roughly 330,000 clones, with roughly 86% occurring only once. The V and J ends lost 0 bases and 4 bases, in that order; junction bases with no gene match: 1. The CDR3 spans 14 residues. Looked up from germline, CDR1 is SGHRS and CDR2 is YFSETQ. The chain couples TRBV5-1 to TRBJ2-5; 9 nucleotides agree with TRBD2. The source is a woman aged 45-65 years with acute or convalescent COVID-19. Sequenced sample: peripheral blood. The CDR3 region has the DNA TGCGCCAGCAGCTTGGTGCGGGGGGGAGAGACCCAGTACTTC. This gives the protein CASSLVRGGETQYF.